What follows are 10 T cell receptor beta chains derived from one specimen sequenced in a study of blood T cell repertoires in COVID-19. Some clones are missing from TCRdb's copy, which holds only in-frame ones; the method was immunoSEQ multiplex PCR. The sample lists some 150,000 clones, about nine tenths seen once, with over 3.5% in the top ten. The sequencing sample was made of peripheral blood. The receptors were gathered from a woman aged 55 to 70 with active or convalescent COVID-19.

V usage is TRBV24-1 and J usage is TRBJ2-1, with TRBD2 matching over 9 bases. The junction had 4 bases not matched to a gene; V was cut back by 4 bases and J by 1 base. The CDR3 consists of 16 residues. Germline V gene sequence: CDR1 KGHDR, CDR2 SFDVKD. CDR3 DNA: TGTGCCACCAGTGACCCAAGCGGGGGGTCCTACAATGAGCAGTTCTTC. It encodes CATSDPSGGSYNEQFF.

This rearrangement joins TRBV4-3 to TRBJ2-3, with 7 bases aligning to TRBD2. Germline V CDR1 and CDR2: LGHNA, YSLEER. Trimming removed 2 bases from V and 5 bases from J; junction bases left unmatched: 4. The CDR3 extends over 14 amino acids. CDR3 residues: CASSQRWGGDTQYF. As DNA, the CDR3 is TGCGCCAGCAGCCAACGGTGGGGGGGAGATACGCAGTATTTT.

V usage is TRBV2 and J usage is TRBJ1-5; maybe TRBD1 (6 bases). The CDR3 sequence is 15 residues long. Germline CDR1 SNHLY, CDR2 FYNNEI. Trimming left V 7 bases short and J 0 bases short, with 13 bases between. The CDR3 nucleotides are TGTGCCAGCAATTCTGGACAGCATAGCAATCAGCCCCAGCATTTT. Protein product: CASNSGQHSNQPQHF.

The chain employs TRBV15 and TRBJ2-1; D gene unclear. This CDR3 comprises 16 residues. V lost 2 bases and J lost 5, with 16 bases in between. Germline CDR1 LNHNV, CDR2 YYDKDF (reference sequence). CDR3 sequence reads: CATSRPLGLSDNEQFF. DNA for the CDR3: TGTGCCACCAGCAGACCTCTGGGCCTATCGGACAATGAGCAGTTCTTC.

The chain uses TRBV10-3 and TRBJ1-1; TRBD1 matches 11 bases. The length of the CDR3 is 15 residues. J was trimmed by 6 bases and V by 2 bases; bases with no gene match: 5. Germline V gives CDR1 ENHRY, CDR2 SYGVKD. CDR3 amino acids: CAISEPGQGGSEAFF. In DNA, the CDR3 is TGTGCCATCAGTGAGCCGGGACAGGGGGGTTCTGAAGCTTTCTTT.

The genes are TRBV7-2 and TRBJ1-2, with D possibly matching TRBD1 (5 bases). Between the trimmed V and J ends, which lost 5 bases and 8 bases, there was a span of 18 bases. Germline CDR1 and CDR2: SGHTA and FQGNSA. This CDR3 is 14 amino acids long. CDR3 nucleotide sequence: TGTGCCAGCAGCGCGTCGGGGGGTCAAGTAGGCTACACCTTC. It is translated as CASSASGGQVGYTF. Combining the CDR3 with reference TRBV7-2 and TRBJ1-2 gives the whole variable domain GAGVSQSPSNKVTEKGKDVELRCDPISGHTALYWYRQSLGQGLEFLIYFQGNSAPDKSGLPSDRFSAERTGGSVSTLTIQRTQQEDSAVYLCASSASGGQVGYTFGSGTRLTVV.

J is TRBJ1-4 and V is TRBV5-1; 8 bases are shared with TRBD1. CDR3 size: 16 residues. Germline loops: CDR1 SGHRS, CDR2 YFSETQ. J was trimmed by 8 bases and V by 0 bases; bases with no gene match: 9. The CDR3 DNA sequence: TGCGCCAGCAGCTTGGTGGCAGGGGGCGGACGCGAAAAACTGTTTTTT. It yields the protein CASSLVAGGGREKLFF.

V usage is TRBV30 and J usage is TRBJ1-3, with 7 bases that match TRBD1. CDR1 GTSNPN and CDR2 SVGIG come from the germline V gene (reference sequence). J gave up 0 bases and V 5 bases, and 7 bases lay outside the gene matches. CDR3 length: 15 residues. This chain's CDR3 is CAWETQGPSGNTIYF. CDR3 DNA sequence: TGTGCCTGGGAAACACAGGGGCCCTCTGGAAACACCATATATTTT.

The chain recombines TRBV12-3 or TRBV12-4 with TRBJ1-2, with D maybe TRBD1 (6 bases). CDR3 length: 12 amino acids. V was clipped by 8 bases and J by 2 bases, with 9 bases between them. The DNA of the CDR3 is TGTGCCAGCGCCGGGACAAACTATGGCTACACCTTC. This translates into CASAGTNYGYTF.

V is TRBV7-8 and J is TRBJ1-4; 8 nucleotides line up with TRBD1. Per germline, CDR1 SGHVS and CDR2 FQNEAQ. Germline trimming cut 8 bases from V and 7 bases from J; bases unmatched to any gene: 6. CDR3 length: 13 amino acids. The CDR3 DNA follows: TGTGCCAGCCGGGGGCAGGGGGCTGAAAAACTGTTTTTT. Amino acid sequence: CASRGQGAEKLFF.